The 10 T cell receptor beta chains presented below share a single source sample, sequenced in a study of T cell responses to AZD1222 COVID-19 vaccine. Generated by immunoSEQ multiplex PCR, the TCRdb table keeps only in-frame clones and is missing some. The sample contains over 110,000 clones, about nine tenths of which appear only once. The starting material was peripheral blood, obtained 28 days after the second AZD1222 dose. Source of these receptors: an adult who received the AZD1222 COVID-19 vaccine.

V is TRBV12-3 or TRBV12-4 and J is TRBJ1-3; tentative D call: TRBD1 (5 bases). The ends were cut back, 11 bases at V and 0 bases at J, with 11 bases in the middle. The CDR3 totals 13 residues. The DNA of the CDR3 is TGTGCCGGGGGGGTCGGCTCTGGAAACACCATATATTTT. It is translated as CAGGVGSGNTIYF.

The chain links TRBV4-2 to TRBJ1-2, with D uncertain. Germline assignment: CDR1 LGHNA and CDR2 YNFKEQ. Trimming removed 0 bases from V and 8 bases from J, with 16 bases in between. The CDR3 has 15 amino acids. DNA for the CDR3: TGTGCCAGCAGCCAAGATCATGGGGTATCAGGAGGCTACACCTTC. As protein: CASSQDHGVSGGYTF.

The chain employs TRBV13 and TRBJ1-1, with TRBD1 as a possible D gene (6 bases). This CDR3 contains 16 residues. Germline assignment: CDR1 PRHDT and CDR2 FYEKMQ (reference sequence). V was pared by 5 bases and J by 1 base, with 17 bases between. The CDR3 coding sequence is TGTGCCAGCAGCCGTTACAGGGATGGAGGGAACACTGAAGCTTTCTTT. It codes for CASSRYRDGGNTEAFF.

The rearrangement uses TRBV6-2 or TRBV6-3 and TRBJ2-7; D remains ambiguous. Trimming stripped 5 bases from V and 0 bases from J, with 11 bases between. Germline CDR1 is MNHEY and CDR2 is SVGEGT. There are 14 residues in the CDR3. In DNA form, the CDR3 reads TGTGCCAGCAGTAAGCGATGGGACTCCTACGAGCAGTACTTC. It yields the protein CASSKRWDSYEQYF.

The gene calls are TRBV4-2 and TRBJ1-3; D possibly corresponds to TRBD1 (5 bases). V gave up 2 bases and J gave up 0 bases, with 11 bases separating them. Germline V gives CDR1 LGHNA, CDR2 YNFKEQ. CDR3 length: 16 residues. The CDR3 sequence is CASSQPPGSSGNTIYF. CDR3 DNA sequence: TGTGCCAGCAGCCAACCCCCAGGGTCCTCTGGAAACACCATATATTTT.

A remark on this clone: Other DNA variants within this sample encode the same CDR3. The chain recombines TRBV27 with TRBJ1-3, with 10 positions matching TRBD1. After removal of 5 bases from V and 4 bases from J, the junction contained 5 bases not matched to a gene. The CDR3 is made up of 15 amino acids. Germline V gives CDR1 MNHEY, CDR2 SMNVEV (reference sequence). The CDR3 bases are TGTGCCAGCAGTCCTCGGACAGGGGGAGGAAACACCATATATTTT. Protein product: CASSPRTGGGNTIYF.

This rearrangement joins TRBV6-1 to TRBJ1-1, with D tentatively TRBD1 (6 bases). CDR3 size: 14 residues. The germline V gene has CDR1 MNHNS and CDR2 SASEGT. V shed 4 bases and J shed 4 bases, with 13 bases lying between them. CDR3 nucleotide sequence: TGTGCCAGCAGTGGAGCAGGGGTGGGCACTGAAGCTTTCTTT. Its translation is CASSGAGVGTEAFF.

J is TRBJ1-1 and V is TRBV4-2; D possibly corresponds to TRBD1 (5 bases). This CDR3 contains 14 residues. V lost 1 base to trimming and J lost 3 bases, with 9 bases between them. CDR1 and CDR2 (germline): LGHNA, YNFKEQ. The CDR3 loop is CASSQVQGDTEAFF. The CDR3 nucleotides read TGTGCCAGCAGCCAAGTCCAGGGAGACACTGAAGCTTTCTTT.

The genes are TRBV10-3 and TRBJ1-1; 9 bases line up with TRBD1. CDR3 length: 15 residues. Germline CDR1 reads ENHRY; CDR2 reads SYGVKD. V was clipped by 6 bases and J by 1 base; unmatched bases: 6. The CDR3 DNA follows: TGTGCCATCAGGCCGGGACAGGGACCGAACACTGAAGCTTTCTTT. This gives the protein CAIRPGQGPNTEAFF.

This chain uses TRBV12-3 or TRBV12-4 with TRBJ2-5, with D uncertain. CDR3 length: 12 residues. The V end was cut by 7 bases, the J end by 5 bases, with 11 bases between. Here the CDR3 DNA reads TGTGCCAGCAAAAAAAGTGTGGAGACCCAGTACTTC. Protein sequence: CASKKSVETQYF.